The rows below give T cell receptor beta chains drawn from one sample of a study of blood T cell repertoires in COVID-19. Profiling relied on immunoSEQ multiplex PCR, and the TCRdb table lists in-frame clones only, not all of them. The table lists about 220,000 clones, 83% of them singletons. The sample consisted of peripheral blood. These receptors all stem from a woman aged 40 to 49 with active or convalescent COVID-19. The CDR3 runs from the conserved cysteine through the conserved F or W.

v_call	j_call	cdr3_aa
TRBV7-3	TRBJ2-2	CASSLVGLAENTGELFF
TRBV6-5	TRBJ1-4	CASNADRVGGEKLFF
TRBV12-3/TRBV12-4	TRBJ1-1	CASLRSGTEAFF
TRBV5-6	TRBJ1-6	CASSPRRGYSPLHF
TRBV5-4	TRBJ2-3	CASSLPGLASATDTQYF
TRBV20-1	TRBJ2-3	CSARLTDTQYF
TRBV28	TRBJ2-1	CASLGGRYNEQFF
TRBV5-1	TRBJ2-2	CASRVPGGATGELFF
TRBV5-1	TRBJ1-2	CASSLDRGGYGYTF
TRBV5-8	TRBJ2-1	CASSLLQGGNEQFF
TRBV7-3	TRBJ1-1	CASSLTIRSTTEAFF
TRBV5-1	TRBJ1-2	CASSSGQSYGYTF
TRBV7-3	TRBJ2-1	CASSLRGTTDNEQFF
TRBV27	TRBJ2-7	CASSKSGTEYEQYF
TRBV3-1/TRBV3-2	TRBJ2-1	CASSPSGGANEQFF
TRBV19	TRBJ2-1	CASTEHGTSGYNEQFF
TRBV18	TRBJ1-4	CASSAGEANEKLFF
TRBV3-1/TRBV3-2	TRBJ1-1	CASSQDYGNTEAFF
TRBV2	TRBJ2-5	CASSGLAGETQYF
TRBV3-1/TRBV3-2	TRBJ1-6	CASSQDPGRGNSPLHF
TRBV11-2	TRBJ2-1	CASSPRWAISSYNEQFF
TRBV3-1/TRBV3-2	TRBJ2-1	CASSESGYNEQFF
TRBV27	TRBJ1-6	CASSPLWDRDNSPLHF
TRBV18	TRBJ1-3	CASSRRGQGDPGSGNTIYF
TRBV27	TRBJ2-7	CASRGAGTVSYEQYF
TRBV10-3	TRBJ2-1	CAISESGTGNYNEQFF
TRBV4-3	TRBJ1-2	CASSQDLGRRTGYTF
TRBV7-7	TRBJ2-1	CASSLPPRKYNEQFF
TRBV5-1	TRBJ1-1	CATTVAGRVFGTEAFF
TRBV7-2	TRBJ1-2	CASSPSGGTYYGYTF
TRBV7-6	TRBJ1-2	CASSLGAGIDGYTF
TRBV28	TRBJ1-5	CASSLLSAGQPQHF
TRBV29-1	TRBJ1-1	CSVEDIDTEAFF
TRBV7-2	TRBJ2-5	CASSPAQETQYF
TRBV18	TRBJ1-4	CASSPGGKGEKLFF
TRBV7-9	TRBJ2-1	CASSPQGVNEQFF
TRBV9	TRBJ1-1	CASSAQGNTEAFF
TRBV7-2	TRBJ2-1	CASSFSGGPYNEQFF
TRBV9	TRBJ1-4	CASSVGQGDEKLFF
TRBV27	TRBJ1-1	CASSPLGGGLGTEAFF
TRBV4-2	TRBJ2-3	CASSQDQRGREDTQYF
TRBV7-9	TRBJ1-4	CASSRQGSNEKLFF
TRBV11-3	TRBJ2-1	CASSLGRDNFDNEQFF
TRBV24-1	TRBJ2-1	CATSDPSGRSSYNEQFF
TRBV4-2	TRBJ1-1	CASSFRFEAFF
TRBV5-1	TRBJ2-5	CASSLAGQGPETQYF
TRBV27	TRBJ1-2	CASSTLPGTDYYGYTF
TRBV7-9	TRBJ1-3	CASSLQGASGNTIYF
TRBV29-1	TRBJ1-6	CSVAGDRSNSPLHF
TRBV5-1	TRBJ2-1	CASTRTQARVENEQFF
TRBV6-2/TRBV6-3	TRBJ1-5	CASSYSDQPQHF
TRBV24-1	TRBJ2-7	CATSDRRTGGYEQYF
TRBV4-3	TRBJ2-5	CASSQGRGGPGETQYF
TRBV7-3	TRBJ2-5	CASSIQPGLAGGETQYF
TRBV27	TRBJ1-5	CASSASGTDYQPQHF